This TCR beta chain appears in the sequencing data of a study of blood T cell repertoires in COVID-19. The overall study: T cells, B-cell-depleted T cells, or PBMCs supplied cDNA or gDNA.

Clones were read by immunoSEQ multiplex PCR, and TCRdb kept only the in-frame ones, dropping some. This sample has hundreds of thousands of clones, with about nine tenths found just once. Germline V gives CDR1 MNHEY, CDR2 SVGEGT. The CDR3 runs 21 residues. The ends lost 2 bases at V and 0 bases at J; junction bases unmatched: 13. The V and J genes are TRBV6-2 or TRBV6-3 and TRBJ2-2, with TRBD2 identical over 12 bases. The receptor comes from a woman aged 30 to 39 with COVID-19, enrolled during active disease. Sequencing was done on a sample of peripheral blood. The CDR3: CASSYRRRTSGEQANTGELFF. CDR3 coding DNA: TGTGCCAGCAGTTACCGCAGACGGACTAGCGGGGAACAAGCGAACACCGGGGAGCTGTTTTTT.